The 28 T cell receptor beta chains below come from one sample, sequenced in a study of cytomegalovirus exposure and HLA in healthy donors (dated 2017 in TCRdb). Libraries were made using the immunoSEQ multiplex PCR assay. A mixture of 60 forward primers for TCR Vbeta segments and 13 reverse primers for TCR Jbeta segments was used in the multiplex PCR. What TCRdb holds here is the immuneACCESS table cut down to in-frame rearrangements. Part of the clones is not present; checked against another copy, under half of the missing clones reflect an unresolved V gene, and the others are unexplained. Across this sample there are some 150,000 clones, with around 80% seen only once. The ten top clones hold roughly 3.2% of the sample. Sequencing was performed on PBMCs. The receptor source for this set is a man aged 18 to 30 in good health and CMV-seropositive.

The chain couples TRBV13 to TRBJ2-4; possible D gene TRBD1, 6 bases. Trimming took off 1 base at V and 5 bases at J, with 6 bases between the two ends. Germline-derived CDR1 and CDR2 are PRHDT and FYEKMQ (reference sequence). There are 13 residues in the CDR3. CDR3: CASSLDRENIQYF. CDR3 bases: TGTGCCAGCAGCTTAGACAGGGAAAACATTCAGTACTTC.

V usage is TRBV27 and J usage is TRBJ1-2; 7 positions match TRBD1. The CDR3 totals 15 residues. With 0 bases clipped from V and 6 bases from J, the junction kept 7 bases outside the gene matches. Germline-derived CDR1 and CDR2 are MNHEY and SMNVEV (reference sequence). The CDR3 DNA reads TGTGCCAGCAGTTTATCAGGGGGCGATTATAATGGCTACACCTTC. This gives the protein CASSLSGGDYNGYTF.

The V gene is TRBV5-4, the J gene TRBJ2-1, with D hard to call. The germline CDR1 and CDR2 sequences are SGHNT and YYREEE (reference sequence). This CDR3 has 11 amino acids. V gave up 4 bases and J gave up 8 bases, with 7 bases separating them. The CDR3 here is CASSEEDEQFF. CDR3 in DNA: TGTGCCAGCAGCGAGGAAGATGAGCAGTTCTTC.

The table lists this clone with a few counts. The rearrangement joins TRBV19 to TRBJ2-7; 10 bases agree with TRBD2. This CDR3 contains 15 residues. Germline V lookup: CDR1 LNHDA, CDR2 SQIVND (reference sequence). V gave up 4 bases and J gave up 6 bases; unmatched junction bases: 9. CDR3 in DNA: TGTGCCAGTAGTACGTTAGCGGGAGGCCCCTCCGAGCAGTACTTC. Residues: CASSTLAGGPSEQYF.

The chain carries TRBV6-4 and TRBJ2-3; 7 positions agree with TRBD2. The V gene's germline CDR1 is MRHNA and CDR2 SNTAGT. Unmatched junction bases numbered 5, after V lost 3 bases and J lost 2 bases. This CDR3 has 15 residues. The DNA of the CDR3 is TGTGCCAGCAGTGAGGGAGGGACTTTCACAGATACGCAGTATTTT. Protein product: CASSEGGTFTDTQYF.

This clone occurred once. The genes are TRBV7-8 and TRBJ2-5; D gene uncertain. The J call may be mistaken, given a closer DNA end match to TRBJ2-7. From germline, CDR1 is SGHVS and CDR2 FQNEAQ. There are 22 residues in the CDR3. Written as DNA, the CDR3 is TGTGCCAGCAGCTCCCCAAACGAACCGGGTCGACGTTCTATCCCGTCAGTCTACGAGCAGTACTTC. It translates to CASSSPNEPGRRSIPSVYEQYF.

The chain joins TRBV27 to TRBJ2-7; 7 nucleotides match TRBD2. The trim removed 2 bases at V and 0 bases at J, leaving 1 base unmatched. The CDR3 runs to 14 residues. Germline CDR1 reads MNHEY; CDR2 reads SMNVEV (reference sequence). CDR3 sequence: CASSLAGVSYEQYF. The CDR3 DNA reads as TGTGCCAGCAGTTTAGCGGGAGTCTCCTACGAGCAGTACTTC.

The chain combines TRBV25-1 with TRBJ2-6; a possible D gene is TRBD1 (5 bases). The CDR3 is made up of 18 amino acids. The V gene lost 3 bases and the J gene lost 5 bases, with 20 bases spanning the gap. The germline gives CDR1 MGHDK, CDR2 SYGVNS. CDR3 region: CASSDGGRAPIRANVLTF. CDR3 DNA sequence: TGTGCCAGCAGTGACGGCGGCAGGGCCCCCATTCGGGCCAACGTCCTGACTTTC.

This chain joins TRBV2 and TRBJ1-1; D might be TRBD1 (6 bases). Trimming shortened V by 2 bases and J by 6 bases, and 22 bases separated the two germline ends. CDR3 length equals 17 residues. Germline CDR1 and CDR2: SNHLY and FYNNEI. CDR3 sequence reads: CASSERGTNSGFSEAFF. The CDR3 DNA sequence: TGTGCCAGCAGTGAAAGGGGGACAAATTCAGGGTTCTCTGAAGCTTTCTTT. Looking up the rest from reference TRBV2 and TRBJ1-1 gives the full variable domain: EPEVTQTPSHQVTQMGQEVILRCVPISNHLYFYWYRQILGQKVEFLVSFYNNEISEKSEIFDDQFSVERPDGSNFTLKIRSTKLEDSAMYFCASSERGTNSGFSEAFFGQGTRLTVV.

The V call is TRBV4-2, the J call TRBJ1-5, with 7 bases fitting TRBD1. The V gene's germline CDR1 is LGHNA and CDR2 YNFKEQ. Trimming removed 2 bases from V and 0 bases from J; junction bases left unmatched: 4. The CDR3 has 16 residues. The CDR3 DNA sequence: TGTGCCAGCAGCCAACCCGGACAGGCTAGCAATCAGCCCCAGCATTTT. This encodes CASSQPGQASNQPQHF.

The chain links TRBV5-6 to TRBJ2-1, with TRBD2 matching 9 bases. The CDR3 runs 17 residues. V gave up 1 base and J gave up 6 bases; unmatched junction bases: 11. Germline CDR1 reads SGHDT; CDR2 reads YYEEEE. The DNA of the CDR3 is TGTGCCAGCAGCTTGCTCGGGGGGGCTAGCGGGGTCAATGAGCAGTTCTTC. This sequence encodes CASSLLGGASGVNEQFF.

Only one count was recorded for this clone. The chain has TRBV5-1 and TRBJ2-1; maybe TRBD2 (5 bases). Per germline, CDR1 SGHRS and CDR2 YFSETQ. CDR3 length equals 15 residues. V lost 4 bases and J lost 4, with 15 bases in between. The CDR3 DNA sequence: TGCGCCAGCAGCCCTCGTCTAGAGGGTTACAATGAGCAGTTCTTC. This gives the protein CASSPRLEGYNEQFF. Full variable domain (outside the CDR3, taken from reference TRBV5-1 and TRBJ2-1): KAGVTQTPRYLIKTRGQQVTLSCSPISGHRSVSWYQQTPGQGLQFLFEYFSETQRNKGNFPGRFSGRQFSNSRSEMNVSTLELGDSALYLCASSPRLEGYNEQFFGPGTRLTVL.

The chain couples TRBV18 to TRBJ1-2; 7 nucleotides line up with TRBD1. The V gene's germline CDR1 is KGHSH and CDR2 LQKENI. The junction had 8 bases not matched to a gene; V was cut back by 6 bases and J by 1 base. The CDR3 consists of 15 residues. CDR3 region: CASSLTGANNYGYTF. The CDR3 DNA is TGTGCCAGCTCGCTTACAGGGGCGAATAACTATGGCTACACCTTC.

This sequence joins TRBV29-1 and TRBJ1-1; the D gene is possibly TRBD1 (6 bases). CDR3 length equals 12 residues. V lost 6 bases to trimming and J lost 4 bases, with 12 bases between them. CDR1 and CDR2 from the germline V gene are SQVTM and ANQGSEA. For the CDR3, the DNA is TGCAGCGTCGATACAGGGTTCACTGAAGCTTTCTTT. This gives the protein CSVDTGFTEAFF.

This clone came up once. The gene calls are TRBV27 and TRBJ2-1, with D possibly matching TRBD2 (5 bases). This CDR3 spans 16 amino acids. V was cut by 5 bases and J by 7 bases, with 21 bases left in between. In germline, CDR1 is MNHEY, CDR2 SMNVEV (reference sequence). The CDR3 loop reads CASSPRLPTVGNEQFF. As DNA, the CDR3 is TGTGCCAGCAGTCCCCGACTACCAACCGTGGGGAATGAGCAGTTCTTC.

This clone occurred a few times. The rearrangement uses TRBV5-3 and TRBJ1-4; 7 bases match TRBD1. TRBV5-3 is an open reading frame whose function is uncertain. With 6 bases clipped from V and 4 bases from J, the junction kept 15 bases outside the gene matches. The CDR3 is 17 amino acids. CDR3 protein: CARIGPTAPGGNEKLFF. The CDR3 DNA reads as TGTGCCAGAATTGGTCCGACTGCCCCAGGGGGTAATGAAAAACTGTTTTTT.

The CDR3 loop is CASRNAGIIADTQYF. The CDR3 bases are TGTGCCAGCAGGAACGCGGGGATAATCGCGGATACGCAGTATTTT. The chain uses TRBV28 and TRBJ2-3; D might be TRBD2 (6 bases). This CDR3 region has 15 residues. Per the germline V gene, CDR1 is MDHEN and CDR2 is SYDVKM. V was cut by 6 bases and J by 6 bases, with 19 bases left in between.

The chain carries TRBV27 and TRBJ1-2; 7 positions agree with TRBD1. J gave up 8 bases and V 3 bases, and 9 bases lay outside the gene matches. Looked up from germline, CDR1 is MNHEY and CDR2 is SMNVEV (reference sequence). The CDR3 loop spans 14 amino acids. CDR3 amino acids: CASSLMPGGGGYTF. CDR3 nucleotides: TGTGCCAGCAGTTTGATGCCAGGGGGTGGCGGCTACACCTTC.

The chain couples TRBV7-2 to TRBJ2-1; the D is unclear. There are 12 residues in the CDR3. Deletions cut 3 bases from V and 9 bases from J, with 9 bases between. Per the germline V gene, CDR1 is SGHTA and CDR2 is FQGNSA. DNA of the CDR3: TGTGCCAGCAGCTTCCTTTCCGGTGAGCAGTTCTTC. Translation: CASSFLSGEQFF.

The chain carries TRBV4-1 and TRBJ2-1; D is perhaps TRBD1 (6 bases). The CDR3 totals 14 residues. V lost 4 bases and J 8 bases, leaving 15 bases between the germline ends. The germline CDR1 and CDR2 sequences are MGHRA and YSYEKL. Written as DNA, the CDR3 is TGCGCCAGCAGCCGGAACGAGGGGGTGGATGAGCAGTTCTTC. This codes for CASSRNEGVDEQFF.

This chain links TRBV14 with TRBJ2-7; 7 bases align to TRBD2. The ends lost 3 bases at V and 0 bases at J; junction bases unmatched: 14. The CDR3 totals 18 residues. The germline CDR1 and CDR2 sequences are SGHDN and FVKESK. CDR3 amino acids: CASSQEGSGALPSYEQYF. CDR3 nucleotides: TGTGCCAGCAGCCAGGAGGGCAGCGGGGCCCTCCCCTCCTACGAGCAGTACTTC.

This clone has a single count. V is TRBV7-3 and J is TRBJ2-1; tentatively, D is TRBD2 (5 bases). The germline V gene has CDR1 SGHTA and CDR2 FQGTGA. The CDR3 spans 15 residues. V was clipped by 6 bases and J by 1 base, with 13 bases between them. CDR3 sequence (DNA): TGTGCCAGCAGTCAAAAAAGGACTTCCTACAATGAGCAGTTCTTC. It yields the protein CASSQKRTSYNEQFF.

V gene TRBV27 combines with J gene TRBJ1-2, with unresolved D. V was clipped by 3 bases and J by 6 bases, with 11 bases between them. The CDR3 is 13 residues long. Germline CDR1 reads MNHEY; CDR2 reads SMNVEV (reference sequence). The CDR3 sequence: CASSFGGADGYTF. In DNA form, the CDR3 reads TGTGCCAGCAGTTTCGGAGGAGCCGATGGCTACACCTTC.

V usage is TRBV6-5 and J usage is TRBJ2-4; D is perhaps TRBD1 (6 bases). V was clipped by 7 bases and J by 3 bases, with 13 bases between them. CDR3 length: 14 residues. In germline, CDR1 is MNHEY, CDR2 SVGAGI. The CDR3 sequence is CASTEDRIKNIQYF. In nucleotides, the CDR3 is TGTGCCAGCACCGAGGACAGAATCAAAAACATTCAGTACTTC.

The gene calls are TRBV5-6 and TRBJ1-1, with 7 bases matching TRBD1. The CDR3 totals 15 residues. CDR1 and CDR2 from the germline V gene are SGHDT and YYEEEE. Trimming removed 1 base from V and 5 bases from J; junction bases left unmatched: 8. The CDR3: CASSLRGGQRTEAFF. The CDR3, as DNA: TGTGCCAGCAGCTTGAGAGGGGGCCAGCGTACTGAAGCTTTCTTT. Using reference TRBV5-6 and TRBJ1-1 for the parts outside the CDR3, the full variable domain is DAGVTQSPTHLIKTRGQQVTLRCSPKSGHDTVSWYQQALGQGPQFIFQYYEEEERQRGNFPDRFSGHQFPNYSSELNVNALLLGDSALYLCASSLRGGQRTEAFFGQGTRLTVV.

CDR3 DNA: TGTGCCAGCAGCTCAACAGGGGGCGCTGCCTATGGCTACACCTTC. Translated, it gives CASSSTGGAAYGYTF. The chain links TRBV7-3 to TRBJ1-2; 9 bases fit TRBD1. There are 15 residues in the CDR3. V was clipped by 4 bases and J by 4 bases; unmatched bases: 7. Germline CDR1 and CDR2: SGHTA and FQGTGA.

This clone was seen a few times. The gene calls are TRBV6-1 and TRBJ2-1, with 9 bases identical to TRBD1. Germline V gives CDR1 MNHNS, CDR2 SASEGT. CDR3 size: 16 residues. V lost 4 bases and J lost 10; bases outside the gene matches: 14. CDR3 in DNA: TGTGCCAGCAGTGGGCGGAACAGGGGGCGCGGGTGGGAGCAGTTCTTC. It encodes CASSGRNRGRGWEQFF.

This chain uses TRBV30 with TRBJ2-2; 7 bases match TRBD1. V dropped 1 base and J dropped 3; count of bases not matched to a gene: 11. Germline-derived CDR1 and CDR2 are GTSNPN and SVGIG (reference sequence). This CDR3 comprises 17 residues. The CDR3 loop reads CAWSGQTGYPDTGELFF. The CDR3 bases are TGTGCCTGGAGTGGGCAGACAGGGTATCCGGACACCGGGGAGCTGTTTTTT.